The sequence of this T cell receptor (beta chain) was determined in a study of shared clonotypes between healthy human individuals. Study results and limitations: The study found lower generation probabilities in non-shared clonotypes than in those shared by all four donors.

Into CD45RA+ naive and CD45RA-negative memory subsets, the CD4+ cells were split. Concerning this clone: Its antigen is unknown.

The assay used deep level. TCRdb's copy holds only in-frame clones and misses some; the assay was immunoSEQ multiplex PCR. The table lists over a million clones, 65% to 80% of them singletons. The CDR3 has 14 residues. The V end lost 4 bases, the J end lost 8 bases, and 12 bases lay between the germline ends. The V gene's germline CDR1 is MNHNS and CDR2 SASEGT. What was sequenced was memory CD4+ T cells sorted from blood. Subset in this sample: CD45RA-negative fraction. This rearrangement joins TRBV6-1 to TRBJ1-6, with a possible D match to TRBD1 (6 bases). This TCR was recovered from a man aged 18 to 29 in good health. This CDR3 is CASSGDTVDSPLHF. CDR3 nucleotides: TGTGCCAGCAGTGGGGACACGGTGGATTCACCCCTCCACTTT.